The clone carrying this T cell receptor beta chain was detected only a few times. This CDR3 contains 13 residues. The germline CDR1 and CDR2 sequences are GTSNPN and SVGIG (reference sequence). V lost 2 bases, J lost 0 bases, and 7 bases lay in between. The data are from a study of cytomegalovirus exposure and HLA in healthy donors. The PCR made use of 60 Vbeta and 13 Jbeta primers. Here immunoSEQ multiplex PCR was the method, and the copy in TCRdb shows in-frame clones only, minus some. The sample yields roughly 130,000 clones, around 80% seen once. It was healthy bone marrow donors who served as donors.

Input material: PBMCs. The receptor was isolated from a boy younger than 10 in good health and CMV-seronegative. The chain uses TRBV30 and TRBJ1-1; D possibly corresponds to TRBD1 (5 bases). CDR3: CAWSTGMNTEAFF. CDR3 nucleotides: TGTGCCTGGAGTACAGGAATGAACACTGAAGCTTTCTTT.